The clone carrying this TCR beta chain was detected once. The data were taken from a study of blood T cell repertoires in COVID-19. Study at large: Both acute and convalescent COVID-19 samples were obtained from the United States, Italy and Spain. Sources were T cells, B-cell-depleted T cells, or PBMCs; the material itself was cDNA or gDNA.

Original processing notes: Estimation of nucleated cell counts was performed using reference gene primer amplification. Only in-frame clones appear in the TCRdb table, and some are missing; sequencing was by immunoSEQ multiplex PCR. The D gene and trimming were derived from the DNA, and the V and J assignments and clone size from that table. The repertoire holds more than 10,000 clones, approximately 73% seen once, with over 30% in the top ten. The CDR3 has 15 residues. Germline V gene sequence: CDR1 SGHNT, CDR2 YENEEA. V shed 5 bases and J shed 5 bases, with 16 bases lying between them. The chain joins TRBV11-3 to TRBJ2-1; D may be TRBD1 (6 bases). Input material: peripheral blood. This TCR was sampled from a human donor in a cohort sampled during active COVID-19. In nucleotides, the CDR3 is TGTGCCAGCAGCCCCAGGGGTATAGGGAACAATGAGCAGTTCTTC. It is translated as CASSPRGIGNNEQFF.